These 18 T cell receptor beta chains share one sample of origin, sequenced in a study of CD8 T cells in ankylosing spondylitis. The study's findings and limits: Ankylosing spondylitis blood seemed to carry a telltale TCR beta motif made of roughly 8 highly homologous variants.

These receptors' antigens are unknown. TCRdb reanalysed the 5' RACE reads using MiXCR and keeps one entry per CDR3 protein. The sample consists of roughly 370,000 distinct CDR3 sequences, around 20% of them appearing once. What was sequenced was blood, either unsorted or a sorted T cell fraction (not recorded which). These receptors were taken from a male donor with ankylosing spondylitis.

This sequence joins TRBV7-3 and TRBJ2-3; TRBD2 matches 7 bases. This CDR3 is built from 16 residues. Germline loops: CDR1 SGHTA, CDR2 FQGTGA. Trimming took 1 base from V and 1 from J; bases not matched to a gene: 5. The CDR3 nucleotides read TGTGCCAGCAGCTTAAGAGGTCTAGCGGGCACAGATACGCAGTATTTT. Amino acids: CASSLRGLAGTDTQYF.

This clonotype has more than one count but fewer than ten. The chain joins TRBV29-1 to TRBJ2-7; no clear D gene. The V end lost 5 bases, the J end lost 1 base, and 9 bases lay between the germline ends. This CDR3 comprises 12 residues. Germline assignment: CDR1 SQVTM and CDR2 ANQGSEA. The DNA for the CDR3 is TGCAGCGTTCGGGTGAAATCCTACGAGCAGTACTTC. Amino acids: CSVRVKSYEQYF.

The gene calls are TRBV10-3 and TRBJ2-2, with D hard to call. The CDR3 sequence is 17 residues long. Germline loops: CDR1 ENHRY, CDR2 SYGVKD. Trimming removed 2 bases at V and 0 bases at J, with 13 bases between. For the CDR3, the DNA is TGTGCCATCAGTGAGGGTAGGAGAAACGCGAACACCGGGGAGCTGTTTTTT. It specifies CAISEGRRNANTGELFF.

The genes are TRBV5-1 and TRBJ2-7, with D possibly matching TRBD2 (5 bases). The CDR3 consists of 15 residues. Germline CDR1 is SGHRS and CDR2 is YFSETQ. V lost 5 bases and J 3 bases, leaving 18 bases between the germline ends. CDR3 DNA: TGCGCCAGCAGACCCAATTCCGGGAAATTCTACGAGCAGTACTTC. Its protein is CASRPNSGKFYEQYF.

The chain uses TRBV12-3 or TRBV12-4 and TRBJ1-4, with D unclear. Trimming took off 4 bases at V and 0 bases at J, with 12 bases between the two ends. This CDR3 has 16 residues. The DNA for the CDR3 is TGTGCCAGCAGTTCCACCACGGCTGCAACTAATGAAAAACTGTTTTTT. This translates into CASSSTTAATNEKLFF.

This sequence joins TRBV7-9 and TRBJ2-3; 11 bases line up with TRBD2. Germline V gene data show CDR1 as SEHNR and CDR2 as FQNEAQ (reference sequence). Trimming took 5 bases from V and 5 from J; bases not matched to a gene: 6. The CDR3 is made up of 15 amino acids. The CDR3 DNA reads TGTGCCAGCAGCCCACTAGCGGGAGTAGGAGATACGCAGTATTTT. As protein: CASSPLAGVGDTQYF. The full variable domain, rest sourced from reference TRBV7-9 and TRBJ2-3, is DTGVSQNPRHKITKRGQNVTFRCDPISEHNRLYWYRQTLGQGPEFLTYFQNEAQLEKSRLLSDRFSAERPKGSFSTLEIQRTEQGDSAMYLCASSPLAGVGDTQYFGPGTRLTVL.

V usage is TRBV20-1 and J usage is TRBJ1-5, with D perhaps TRBD1 (6 bases). Germline assignment: CDR1 DFQATT and CDR2 SNEGSKA (reference sequence). CDR3 length: 19 amino acids. V was shortened by 5 bases and J by 3 bases, with 29 bases between the two germline ends. CDR3: CSAGGGEQAGSVFNQPQHF. The CDR3 DNA is TGCAGTGCTGGAGGGGGTGAGCAGGCCGGTTCGGTATTCAATCAGCCCCAGCATTTT.

The rearrangement links TRBV30 to TRBJ2-3; D is unresolved. V lost 7 bases and J lost 1, with 15 bases in between. This CDR3 region has 14 residues. The germline V gene has CDR1 GTSNPN and CDR2 SVGIG (reference sequence). The CDR3 protein is CASCPNFGTDTQYF. The CDR3, as DNA: TGTGCCTCATGTCCTAATTTCGGCACAGATACGCAGTATTTT.

This clonotype was seen once. The chain combines TRBV19 with TRBJ2-7; 9 bases align to TRBD2. CDR3 size: 18 residues. CDR1 and CDR2 (germline): LNHDA, SQIVND (reference sequence). V was pared by 4 bases and J by 2 bases, with 15 bases of the junction left unmatched. The CDR3 sequence: CASSTAGTSRGAPYEQYF. The CDR3 DNA sequence: TGTGCCAGTAGTACAGCCGGGACTAGCCGGGGCGCGCCCTACGAGCAGTACTTC.

The chain carries TRBV20-1 and TRBJ2-3; 7 nucleotides line up with TRBD1. With V trimmed by 5 bases and J by 0 bases, 2 bases remained unmatched. The CDR3 loop spans 13 amino acids. In germline, CDR1 is DFQATT, CDR2 SNEGSKA (reference sequence). CDR3 nucleotide sequence: TGCAGTGCTCCGGGACAGAGCACAGATACGCAGTATTTT. It specifies CSAPGQSTDTQYF.

The chain combines TRBV7-9 with TRBJ1-2; 9 bases are a match to TRBD1. The CDR3 has 14 residues. The V gene end was trimmed by 2 bases and the J gene end by 4 bases; junction bases not matched to a gene: 2. Germline V gene sequence: CDR1 SEHNR, CDR2 FQNEAQ (reference sequence). The CDR3 reads CASSLTGGGYGYTF. In DNA, the CDR3 is TGTGCCAGCAGCTTAACAGGGGGCGGCTATGGCTACACCTTC.

The rearrangement links TRBV11-2 to TRBJ2-7; maybe TRBD2 (6 bases). The CDR3 is made up of 18 amino acids. Trimming removed 0 bases from V and 3 bases from J, with 21 bases in between. Looked up from germline, CDR1 is SGHAT and CDR2 is FQNNGV. CDR3 DNA sequence: TGTGCCAGCAGCTTAGACTCCATAGCGGTCGTTTCTCACTACGAGCAGTACTTC. This codes for CASSLDSIAVVSHYEQYF. The whole variable domain, remainder taken from reference TRBV11-2 and TRBJ2-7, is EAGVAQSPRYKIIEKRQSVAFWCNPISGHATLYWYQQILGQGPKLLIQFQNNGVVDDSQLPKDRFSAERLKGVDSTLKIQPAKLEDSAVYLCASSLDSIAVVSHYEQYFGPGTRLTVT.

This clonotype was observed a few times. This chain uses TRBV7-2 with TRBJ2-1; 11 bases line up with TRBD2. This CDR3 region has 15 residues. The V gene end was trimmed by 1 base and the J gene end by 7 bases; junction bases not matched to a gene: 3. Germline values: CDR1 SGHTA, CDR2 FQGNSA. The CDR3 loop is CASSLVSGRANEQFF. CDR3 coding DNA: TGTGCCAGCAGCTTAGTTAGCGGGAGGGCAAATGAGCAGTTCTTC.

V gene TRBV7-3 combines with J gene TRBJ2-3; D is possibly TRBD2 (6 bases). V lost 4 bases and J lost 1, with 9 bases in between. This CDR3 region has 14 residues. Per germline, CDR1 SGHTA and CDR2 FQGTGA. The CDR3 coding sequence is TGTGCCAGCAGCTGGGGGGTTGGCACAGATACGCAGTATTTT. Its translation is CASSWGVGTDTQYF.

This clonotype has just a few counts. The V call is TRBV21-1, the J call TRBJ2-3. TRBV21-1 corresponds to a pseudogene. The CDR3 length is 14 residues. CDR3 coding DNA: TGTGCCAGCAGCAAAGATGCGGAAACAGATACGCAGTATTTT. This sequence encodes CASSKDAETDTQYF.

The CDR3 coding sequence is TGCAGCGTCCTCACCCCCTACAATGAGCAGTTCTTC. Translating gives CSVLTPYNEQFF. The chain recombines TRBV29-1 with TRBJ2-1; D call uncertain. The CDR3 length is 12 residues. Trimming shortened V by 6 bases and J by 2 bases, and 8 bases separated the two germline ends. Germline V gene lookup returns CDR1 SQVTM and CDR2 ANQGSEA.

This CDR3 reads CASSILAGEIYEQYF. CDR3 sequence (DNA): TGTGCCAGCAGCATACTAGCGGGAGAAATCTACGAGCAGTACTTC. The V gene is TRBV11-1, the J gene TRBJ2-7; TRBD2 matches 11 bases. The CDR3 loop spans 15 amino acids. Germline CDR1 reads SGHAT; CDR2 reads FQDESV (reference sequence). Trimming cost V 5 bases and J 3 bases; bases outside gene matches: 6.

The V call is TRBV11-3, the J call TRBJ2-1; tentative D call: TRBD2 (5 bases). Trimming shortened V by 4 bases and J by 8 bases, and 15 bases separated the two germline ends. This CDR3 has 14 residues. CDR1 SGHNT and CDR2 YENEEA come from the germline V gene. The CDR3 nucleotides read TGTGCCAGCAGCTCCGTAAGAAGTAGCGATGAGCAGTTCTTC. Its translation is CASSSVRSSDEQFF.